These T cell receptor beta chains were read from a single sample in a study of beta chain features in type 1 diabetes. Libraries were prepared by immunoSEQ multiplex PCR; TCRdb keeps only in-frame clonotypes and omits some of them. Of about 650,000 clones in the sample, around 12% are singletons; the top ten hold more than 0.1%. What was sequenced was naive CD4+ T cells from blood. All receptors come from a young man with type 1 diabetes. The CDR3 runs from the conserved cysteine through the conserved F or W. Each record gives: D gene, clone size, J gene, V gene, CDR3 DNA, CDR3 protein. D genes are given only for firm matches. Expanded clones get a size class; other rows say once, few or many, or leave the size out.

TRBD1,.,TRBJ2-7,TRBV25-1,TGTGCCAGCAGTGACCCGGGACAGGCTGATGGTAGGCAGTACTTC,CASSDPGQADGRQYF
.,.,TRBJ2-7,TRBV7-2,TGTGCCAGCAGCTCAGGGGCAGGAGAGCCCTACGAGCAGTACTTC,CASSSGAGEPYEQYF
.,few,TRBJ1-4,TRBV27,TGTGCCAGCAGTTTTTCCGGCGGTTCTAATGAAAAACTGTTTTTT,CASSFSGGSNEKLFF
.,few,TRBJ2-6,TRBV6-5,TGTGCCAGCAGCGGGGCAAGCTCTGGGGCCAACGTCCTGACTTTC,CASSGASSGANVLTF
.,few,TRBJ2-1,TRBV7-2,TGTGCCAGCAGCTTATCGGGGATGTCCTACAATGAGCAGTTCTTC,CASSLSGMSYNEQFF
.,few,TRBJ2-7,TRBV15,TGTGCCACCAGCAGAGGGAGAACCTACGAGCAGTACTTC,CATSRGRTYEQYF
TRBD2,.,TRBJ2-1,TRBV7-9,TGTGCCAGCAGCCAGACTAGCGGGGTTAAACAAAATGAGCAGTTCTTC,CASSQTSGVKQNEQFF
.,few,TRBJ2-7,TRBV29-1,TGCAGCGTTGAAGATGGACGGAATTACGAGCAGTACTTC,CSVEDGRNYEQYF
.,few,TRBJ2-2,TRBV21-1,TGTGCCAGCAGCAAACAGGGTCTCGGGGAGCTGTTTTTT,CASSKQGLGELFF
TRBD1,.,TRBJ1-4,TRBV11-2,TGTGCCAGCCTAAGGGACAGTCGATTTATGGATGAAAAACTGTTTTTT,CASLRDSRFMDEKLFF
.,.,TRBJ1-5,TRBV6-5,TGTGCCAGCAGTTACGCCCCGGAGGTAGCCCAGCATTTT,CASSYAPEVAQHF
TRBD1,few,TRBJ1-5,TRBV2,TGTGCCAGCACCTGGGACAGGGGAAATCAGCCCCAGCATTTT,CASTWDRGNQPQHF
.,.,TRBJ2-3,TRBV6-6,TGTGCCAGCAGCCCTAACAGAGATACGCAGTATTTT,CASSPNRDTQYF
.,.,TRBJ1-3,TRBV9,TGTGCCAGCAGCGTAGCCCAAGGGGAATCTGGAAACACCATATATTTT,CASSVAQGESGNTIYF
TRBD1,.,TRBJ1-6,TRBV5-1,TGCGCCAGCAGCTCCGATGGACAGGGTTACTCACCCCTCCACTTT,CASSSDGQGYSPLHF